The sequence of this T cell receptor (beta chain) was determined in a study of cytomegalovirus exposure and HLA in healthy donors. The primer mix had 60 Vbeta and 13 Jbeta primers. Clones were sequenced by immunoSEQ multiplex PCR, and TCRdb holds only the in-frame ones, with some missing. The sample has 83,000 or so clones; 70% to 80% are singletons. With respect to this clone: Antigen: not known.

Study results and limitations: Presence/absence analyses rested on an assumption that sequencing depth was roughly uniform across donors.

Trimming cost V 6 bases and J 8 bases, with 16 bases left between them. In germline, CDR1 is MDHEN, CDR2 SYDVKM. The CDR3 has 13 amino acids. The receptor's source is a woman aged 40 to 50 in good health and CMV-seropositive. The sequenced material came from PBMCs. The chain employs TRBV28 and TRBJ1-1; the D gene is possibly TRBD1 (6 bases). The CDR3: CASSRSDRPEAFF. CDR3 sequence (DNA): TGTGCCAGCAGCCGAAGTGACAGGCCCGAAGCTTTCTTT. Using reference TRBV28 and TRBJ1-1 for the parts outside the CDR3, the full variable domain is DVKVTQSSRYLVKRTGEKVFLECVQDMDHENMFWYRQDPGLGLRLIYFSYDVKMKEKGDIPEGYSVSREKKERFSLILESASTNQTSMYLCASSRSDRPEAFFGQGTRLTVV.